These T cell receptor beta chains were read from a single sample in a study of cytomegalovirus exposure and HLA in healthy donors. Sequencing used immunoSEQ multiplex PCR; TCRdb keeps in-frame clones, though not all of them. The sample gives tens of thousands of clones, roughly 70% of which show up once; under 10% is in the top ten. Sequenced: PBMCs. These receptors were collected from a man in his forties in good health and CMV-seropositive. The CDR3 runs from the conserved cysteine through the conserved F or W. A D gene is named only where the DNA matches it firmly. Clone sizes are given selectively: once, few, many, or a class where the clone is expanded.

TRBJ1-2	TRBD1	once	TRBV7-9	TGTGCCAGCAGCCCCCCGCCGGGGGACAGGGGTAGCTATGGCTACACCTTC	CASSPPPGDRGSYGYTF
TRBJ1-2	TRBD1	once	TRBV28	TGTGCCAGCAGTCCATCGGGGTTACAGGGGCCTTGGGGCTACACCTTC	CASSPSGLQGPWGYTF
TRBJ2-7	TRBD2	once	TRBV6-1	TGTGCCAGCACCCTAAGTAGCGGGAGGGCCGACGAGCAGTACTTC	CASTLSSGRADEQYF
TRBJ2-7	TRBD1	.	TRBV23-1	TGCGCCAGCAGTCAAAGGGGGACAGGGGAACGGTACGAGCAGTACTTC	CASSQRGTGERYEQYF
TRBJ2-7	.	many	TRBV5-6	TGTGCCAGCAGCTTGGGAACCCGGGGGTCACCGGTTTTC	CASSLGTRGSPVF
TRBJ1-2	TRBD1	.	TRBV30	TGTGCCTGGAGTCCAGGGACAGAAAACTATGGCTACACCTTC	CAWSPGTENYGYTF
TRBJ1-5	TRBD1	.	TRBV28	TGTGCCAGCAGTTTCCGGCAGGGGGTCCGTCAGCCCCAGCATTTT	CASSFRQGVRQPQHF
TRBJ2-2	.	few	TRBV5-4	TGTGCCAGCAGGTTCTCCCCCCTGGCGTCGGAGACCGGGGAGCTGTTTTTT	CASRFSPLASETGELFF
TRBJ2-5	.	.	TRBV30	TGTGCCTGGAGTGTAATGGGAGCCGTCCAGTACTTC	CAWSVMGAVQYF
TRBJ1-5	TRBD1	many	TRBV10-2	TGCGCCAGCAGACCGGGACAGCAGAATCAGCCCCAGCATTTT	CASRPGQQNQPQHF
TRBJ2-1	TRBD2	.	TRBV18	TGTGCCAGCTCAGATTCCGGGACTAGCAAGACTGAGCAGTTCTTC	CASSDSGTSKTEQFF
TRBJ2-1	TRBD1	.	TRBV7-2	TGTGCCAGCAGCTTCCGGGACAGACGAGAGCAGTTCTTC	CASSFRDRREQFF
TRBJ2-3	.	.	TRBV2	TGTGCCAGCAGTACGGTGAAAGATACGCAGTATTTT	CASSTVKDTQYF
TRBJ2-7	.	.	TRBV5-1	TGCGCCAGCAGCCCCAGTGGACTGGGGGCTGGGAACGAGCAGTACTTC	CASSPSGLGAGNEQYF
TRBJ1-1	.	.	TRBV2	TGTGCCAGCAGTGAAGCGAACGGTCTTGCCGAAGCTTTCTTT	CASSEANGLAEAFF
TRBJ2-1	.	.	TRBV30	TGTGCCTGGAGTGTGCAGGGCGGTCCCGATGAGCAGTTCTTC	CAWSVQGGPDEQFF
TRBJ2-5	.	.	TRBV10-2	TGCGCCAGCAGTGGTGCGGGGAGTGGGGAAGAGACCCAGTACTTC	CASSGAGSGEETQYF
TRBJ1-1	TRBD1	.	TRBV9	TGTGCCAGCAGCGGCGACAGGGGAGCTTTCTTT	CASSGDRGAFF